Following are 19 T cell receptor beta chains from one sample sequenced in a study of blood T cell repertoires in COVID-19. The table came from immunoSEQ multiplex PCR; TCRdb's copy has only in-frame clones and leaves some out. The table lists under 200,000 clones, about 80% of them singletons. Sequenced: peripheral blood. These receptor sequences come from a man aged 70 or older with active or convalescent COVID-19.

This clone was seen only once. This sequence joins TRBV4-2 and TRBJ1-4; TRBD1 might be the D (5 bases). In germline, CDR1 is LGHNA, CDR2 YNFKEQ. Trimming removed 4 bases at V and 4 bases at J, with 16 bases between. The CDR3 has 16 amino acids. The CDR3 sequence: CASSPNSGGFNEKLFF. The CDR3 coding sequence is TGTGCCAGCAGCCCCAACTCGGGGGGGTTTAATGAAAAACTGTTTTTT.

This clone has a single count. This chain connects TRBV4-2 to TRBJ1-3; D remains unclear. The ends were cut back, 2 bases at V and 4 bases at J, with 12 bases in the middle. CDR3 length: 15 residues. CDR1 is LGHNA and CDR2 is YNFKEQ in the germline V gene. The DNA for the CDR3 is TGTGCCAGCAGCCAATCCACCCTGAGGGGAAACACCATATATTTT. Its translation is CASSQSTLRGNTIYF.

In DNA, the CDR3 is TGTGCCAGCAGCCCGCGACAGGGGGCGTTCTCTGAAGCTTTCTTT. Protein sequence: CASSPRQGAFSEAFF. The V and J genes are TRBV7-2 and TRBJ1-1, with 10 nucleotides matching TRBD1. Looked up from germline, CDR1 is SGHTA and CDR2 is FQGNSA. The CDR3 has 15 amino acids. The junction had 9 bases not matched to a gene; V was cut back by 5 bases and J by 6 bases. Looking up the rest from reference TRBV7-2 and TRBJ1-1 gives the full variable domain: GAGVSQSPSNKVTEKGKDVELRCDPISGHTALYWYRQSLGQGLEFLIYFQGNSAPDKSGLPSDRFSAERTGGSVSTLTIQRTQQEDSAVYLCASSPRQGAFSEAFFGQGTRLTVV.

The chain uses TRBV4-3 and TRBJ1-2; the D gene is possibly TRBD1 (6 bases). Germline V gives CDR1 LGHNA, CDR2 YSLEER. The V and J ends lost 0 bases and 5 bases respectively, with 16 bases between them. The CDR3 spans 16 residues. DNA for the CDR3: TGCGCCAGCAGCCAAGACGCGACAGGCCCCACTTATGGCTACACCTTC. Its protein product is CASSQDATGPTYGYTF.

The chain carries TRBV5-1 and TRBJ1-1, with D uncertain. The V gene's germline CDR1 is SGHRS and CDR2 YFSETQ. Trimming took off 8 bases at V and 3 bases at J, with 14 bases between the two ends. This CDR3 has 13 amino acids. The CDR3 nucleotides are TGCGCCAGTGGCATGCAGGAGGACACTGAAGCTTTCTTT. Translation: CASGMQEDTEAFF.

The CDR3 DNA is TGTGCCAGCAGCTTGGTGGGGGGCTATGGCTACACCTTC. Its protein product is CASSLVGGYGYTF. The genes are TRBV5-6 and TRBJ1-2, with D tentatively TRBD1 (5 bases). V lost 0 bases and J 4 bases, leaving 7 bases between the germline ends. Looked up from germline, CDR1 is SGHDT and CDR2 is YYEEEE. This CDR3 is built from 13 residues.

The chain couples TRBV4-3 to TRBJ1-4; 7 bases are a match to TRBD1. Germline CDR1 is LGHNA and CDR2 is YSLEER. With V trimmed by 1 base and J by 0 bases, 5 bases remained unmatched. CDR3 length: 17 residues. The CDR3 is CASSQVTGDTTNEKLFF. The CDR3 DNA is TGCGCCAGCAGCCAAGTTACAGGGGACACAACTAATGAAAAACTGTTTTTT.

There are many counts of this clone. J is TRBJ2-6 and V is TRBV27; no firm D call. This CDR3 is 15 amino acids long. Germline CDR1 and CDR2: MNHEY and SMNVEV (reference sequence). Between the trimmed V and J ends, which lost 5 bases and 0 bases, there was a span of 8 bases. CDR3 loop: CASSTILSGANVLTF. Written as DNA, the CDR3 is TGTGCCAGCAGTACGATACTCTCTGGGGCCAACGTCCTGACTTTC.

This clone was counted a single time. The chain employs TRBV3-1 (or the pseudogene TRBV3-2) and TRBJ2-3; 9 bases are a match to TRBD2. The CDR3 is made up of 17 amino acids. Germline values: CDR1 LGHDT, CDR2 YNNKEL (reference sequence). With V trimmed by 2 bases and J by 2 bases, 8 bases remained unmatched. CDR3 bases: TGTGCCAGCAGCCAAAGGAGCGGGGGGCGCACCACAGATACGCAGTATTTT. Amino acids: CASSQRSGGRTTDTQYF.

The chain uses TRBV5-6 and TRBJ1-2; D ambiguous. CDR1 and CDR2 (germline): SGHDT, YYEEEE. This CDR3 has 14 amino acids. Trimming pared 3 bases from V and 3 bases from J, leaving 12 bases between. The CDR3: CASSSADGDYGYTF. CDR3 in DNA: TGTGCCAGCAGCTCCGCGGATGGAGACTATGGCTACACCTTC.

The rearrangement uses TRBV30 and TRBJ1-2, with D uncertain. The CDR3 consists of 13 residues. Germline loops: CDR1 GTSNPN, CDR2 SVGIG (reference sequence). V lost 1 base and J 7 bases, leaving 13 bases between the germline ends. The CDR3 here is CAWSEQSFIGYTF. The CDR3 nucleotides read TGTGCCTGGAGTGAACAGAGCTTTATTGGCTACACCTTC.

This clone was seen once. The chain recombines TRBV5-1 with TRBJ2-7, with TRBD1 matching 10 bases. The CDR3 extends over 15 amino acids. Germline trimming cut 3 bases from V and 4 bases from J; bases unmatched to any gene: 7. The V gene's germline CDR1 is SGHRS and CDR2 YFSETQ. The CDR3 coding sequence is TGCGCCAGCAGCTCTTCGACAGGGGGCGAGTACGAGCAGTACTTC. Amino acid sequence: CASSSSTGGEYEQYF.

Remarks on this clone: The junction shows a germline mismatch at one end, possibly a read error. This chain uses TRBV19 with TRBJ1-1; the match to TRBD1 covers 8 bases. The CDR3 consists of 13 residues. Germline V lookup: CDR1 LNHDA, CDR2 SQIVND (reference sequence). This CDR3 is CASSASTGTGRHF. The CDR3 DNA sequence: TGTGCCAGTAGTGCCTCGACCGGGACAGGTAGACACTTT.

This chain uses TRBV27 with TRBJ2-2; TRBD2 aligns across 11 bases. With 6 bases clipped from V and 7 bases from J, the junction kept 16 bases outside the gene matches. Germline CDR1 reads MNHEY; CDR2 reads SMNVEV (reference sequence). The CDR3 has 18 amino acids. DNA for the CDR3: TGTGCCAGCAGACTAACTAGCGGGGGTGCCGCAGGTGACGGGGAGCTGTTTTTT. As protein: CASRLTSGGAAGDGELFF.

V usage is TRBV7-9 and J usage is TRBJ2-2; weak D call: TRBD1 (5 bases). Germline V gene lookup returns CDR1 SEHNR and CDR2 FQNEAQ (reference sequence). The CDR3 length is 16 residues. The V end was cut by 2 bases, the J end by 0 bases, with 10 bases between. The CDR3, as DNA: TGTGCCAGCAGCTTAATAGGGGCTTCGAACACCGGGGAGCTGTTTTTT. The encoded protein is CASSLIGASNTGELFF.

The chain recombines TRBV7-9 with TRBJ1-2; TRBD1 aligns across 8 bases. With 6 bases clipped from V and 2 bases from J, the junction kept 14 bases outside the gene matches. This CDR3 region has 17 residues. Germline V gene sequence: CDR1 SEHNR, CDR2 FQNEAQ (reference sequence). The chain's CDR3 is CASSSTGGRKGNYGYTF. CDR3 bases: TGTGCCAGCAGTTCTACAGGGGGAAGAAAGGGGAACTATGGCTACACCTTC.

This clone showed up just a few times. The chain is built from TRBV6-2 or TRBV6-3 and TRBJ2-7, with D possibly matching TRBD1 (5 bases). The CDR3 length is 11 residues. Germline V lookup: CDR1 MNHEY, CDR2 SVGEGT. V shed 6 bases and J shed 13 bases, with 16 bases lying between them. The CDR3 sequence is CASRYLDRPYF. The CDR3 bases are TGTGCCAGCAGATACCTTGACAGACCCTACTTC.

The genes are TRBV3-1 (or the pseudogene TRBV3-2) and TRBJ2-5; 8 nucleotides align to TRBD1. This CDR3 spans 14 amino acids. The germline V gene encodes CDR1 LGHDT and CDR2 YNNKEL (reference sequence). V lost 1 base to trimming and J lost 5 bases; unmatched junction nucleotides: 3. This CDR3 is CASSQAQGAETQYF. For the CDR3, the DNA is TGTGCCAGCAGCCAAGCCCAGGGGGCTGAGACCCAGTACTTC.

CDR3 residues: CASSFPRGSNEKLFF. CDR3 nucleotides: TGTGCCAGCAGCTTCCCCCGAGGATCCAATGAAAAACTGTTTTTT. The chain employs TRBV7-2 and TRBJ1-4; no clear D. CDR1 and CDR2 (germline): SGHTA, FQGNSA. The CDR3 length is 15 residues. Trimming left V 3 bases short and J 5 bases short, with 13 bases between.